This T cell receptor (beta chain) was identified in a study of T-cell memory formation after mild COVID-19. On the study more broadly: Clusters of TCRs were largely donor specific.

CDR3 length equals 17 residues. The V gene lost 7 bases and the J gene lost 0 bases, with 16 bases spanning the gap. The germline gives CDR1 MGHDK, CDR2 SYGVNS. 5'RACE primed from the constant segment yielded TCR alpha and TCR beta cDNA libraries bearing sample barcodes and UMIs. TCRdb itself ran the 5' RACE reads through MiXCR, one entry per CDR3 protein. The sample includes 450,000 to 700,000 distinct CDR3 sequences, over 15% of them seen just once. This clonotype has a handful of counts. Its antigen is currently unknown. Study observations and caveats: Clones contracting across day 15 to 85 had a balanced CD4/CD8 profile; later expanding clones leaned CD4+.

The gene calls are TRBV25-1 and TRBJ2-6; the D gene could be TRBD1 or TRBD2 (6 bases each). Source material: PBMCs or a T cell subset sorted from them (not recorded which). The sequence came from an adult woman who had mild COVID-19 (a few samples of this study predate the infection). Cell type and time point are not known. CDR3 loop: CASMRGQGLSGANVLTF. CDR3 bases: TGTGCCAGCATGCGGGGCCAGGGGCTCTCTGGGGCCAACGTCCTGACTTTC.